This is a list of T cell receptor beta chains from one sample in a study of shared clonotypes between healthy human individuals. The protocol was immunoSEQ multiplex PCR, while the TCRdb copy is restricted to in-frame clones and leaves out a portion. The repertoire has 1.4 million to 1.5 million clones, approximately 97% of them found once; the top ten carry roughly 1.2%. The sample taken for sequencing was naive CD4+ T cells sorted from blood. Receptors originate from a man aged 25 to 45 in good health. Each CDR3 is given with its conserved first and last residue. A D gene is named only where the DNA matches it firmly. Some rows have no size entry. The others give once, few or many, or a class for an expanded clone.

abundance	v_gene	j_gene	d_gene	len	CDR3nt	CDR3aa
NA	TRBV27	TRBJ2-7	TRBD1	14	TGTGCCAGCAGTCCTCAGACAGGGTCCTACGAGCAGTACTTC	CASSPQTGSYEQYF
NA	TRBV5-5	TRBJ1-1	NA	15	TGTGCCAGCAGCTTGGCGAACAGCATGAACACTGAAGCTTTCTTT	CASSLANSMNTEAFF
NA	TRBV7-2	TRBJ2-1	NA	16	TGTGCCAGCAGCTTAGTTGCGGGGACCTCCTACAATGAGCAGTTCTTC	CASSLVAGTSYNEQFF
once	TRBV6-4	TRBJ1-1	NA	10	TGTGCCAGGGGGGGCCCGAGGGCTTTCTTT	CARGGPRAFF
NA	TRBV5-1	TRBJ1-1	NA	13	TGCGCCAGCAGCTTGGCCGTAGGTTCTGAAGCTTTCTTT	CASSLAVGSEAFF
NA	TRBV9	TRBJ2-5	NA	10	TGTGCCAGCAGCGGAGAGACCCAGTACTTC	CASSGETQYF
NA	TRBV9	TRBJ2-2	NA	14	TGTGCCAGCAGCGTTAGAGGGTCGGGCGGGGAGCTGTTTTTT	CASSVRGSGGELFF
NA	TRBV4-2	TRBJ2-6	NA	15	TGTGCCAGCAGCCACACAGGCTCTGGGGCCAACGTCCTGACTTTC	CASSHTGSGANVLTF
NA	TRBV5-5	TRBJ1-5	NA	15	TGTGCCAGCAGCGAAACCGACAGGCGCAATCAGCCCCAGCATTTT	CASSETDRRNQPQHF
NA	TRBV10-1	TRBJ2-2	NA	16	TGCGCCAGCAGTGACATGGCAGGGGTCGGGCCCGGGGAGCTGTTTTTT	CASSDMAGVGPGELFF
NA	TRBV14	TRBJ1-1	NA	13	TGTGCCAGCAGCCAACTCAGGAACACTGAAGCTTTCTTT	CASSQLRNTEAFF
NA	TRBV12-5	TRBJ1-1	TRBD1	15	TGTGCTAGTGCGGTCGGACAGGGCAGTTTCACTGAAGCTTTCTTT	CASAVGQGSFTEAFF
NA	TRBV5-4	TRBJ2-3	NA	15	TGTGCCAGCAGCTTGAACAGTCTCCGGGGAGATACGCAGTATTTT	CASSLNSLRGDTQYF
NA	TRBV28	TRBJ2-5	TRBD1	15	TGTGCCAGCAGCCTTATCGACAGGGGCCAAGAGACCCAGTACTTC	CASSLIDRGQETQYF
NA	TRBV28	TRBJ2-7	NA	14	TGTGCCAGCAGAAGGACACTCGGATCCTACGAGCAGTACTTC	CASRRTLGSYEQYF
NA	TRBV28	TRBJ2-2	TRBD2	15	TGTGCCAGCAGCCCTGGGGCTAGCGGGACCGGGGAGCTGTTTTTT	CASSPGASGTGELFF
NA	TRBV19	TRBJ1-1	NA	15	TGTGCCAGTAGTTCCATGGCCCCTCTGAACACTGAAGCTTTCTTT	CASSSMAPLNTEAFF
once	TRBV28	TRBJ1-1	TRBD1	15	TGTGCCAGCAGCTTAGGGGGAGGACAGGGAATGGAAGCTTTCTTT	CASSLGGGQGMEAFF
NA	TRBV30	TRBJ1-5	NA	13	TGTGCCTGGAGTGGGGGTAGTAATCAGCCCCAGCATTTT	CAWSGGSNQPQHF
once	TRBV28	TRBJ2-1	NA	13	TGTGCCAGCAGCCTAGACAGTTACAATGAGCAGTTCTTC	CASSLDSYNEQFF
once	TRBV7-2	TRBJ2-3	TRBD2	16	TGTGCCAGCAGCCTCGGGACTAGCGGGAGTTCAGATACGCAGTATTTT	CASSLGTSGSSDTQYF
NA	TRBV18	TRBJ2-3	NA	15	TGTGCCAGCTCACCAAAGCAAGCTAGCACAGATACGCAGTATTTT	CASSPKQASTDTQYF
NA	TRBV21-1	TRBJ1-4	NA	14	TGTGCCAGCAACAGGGTTGCAACTAATGAAAAACTGTTTTTT	CASNRVATNEKLFF
NA	TRBV15	TRBJ1-5	TRBD1	15	TGTGCCACCCAACAGGGGGCGCTGGGCAATCAGCCCCAGCATTTT	CATQQGALGNQPQHF
NA	TRBV18	TRBJ2-3	TRBD1	16	TGTGCCAGCTCACCACGGGACAGGATTAGCACAGATACGCAGTATTTT	CASSPRDRISTDTQYF
NA	TRBV7-2	TRBJ2-7	NA	15	TGTGCCAGCAGCTCAAGGGCTACTTTGCCCTACGAGCAGTACTTC	CASSSRATLPYEQYF
NA	TRBV12-5	TRBJ2-1	NA	9	TGTGCTAGTGGCGATGAGCAGTTCTTC	CASGDEQFF
NA	TRBV23-1	TRBJ2-7	NA	12	TGCGCCAGCAGTGTTCGAGACTACGAGCAGTACTTC	CASSVRDYEQYF
NA	TRBV18	TRBJ2-5	NA	16	TGTGCCAGCTCTCCCGCGAGCCTTCTCGGGATGGAGACCCAGTACTTC	CASSPASLLGMETQYF
NA	TRBV28	TRBJ1-1	NA	12	TGTGCCAGCAGTTCGGGGACCACTGAAGCTTTCTTT	CASSSGTTEAFF